Presented here are 32 T cell receptor beta chains from one specimen sequenced in a study of T cells expressing NK-cell markers. No DNA is given; TCRdb re-called the 5' RACE reads and lists each CDR3 protein once. The sample's table shows roughly 430,000 distinct CDR3 sequences. Sequenced: blood T cells: a sorted CD56 or NKG2C T cell subset, CD4+ or CD8+ T cells, or bulk PBMC T cells (not recorded which). The receptors here all came from a woman between 18 and 70 years old in good health.

The V gene is TRBV7-9, the J gene TRBJ2-5; TCRdb lists TRBD2, though no DNA is available to test this call. Germline V lookup: CDR1 SEHNR, CDR2 FQNEAQ (reference sequence). The CDR3 length is 15 residues. This CDR3 is CASSLGTVLQETQYF.

The V call is TRBV27, the J call TRBJ2-3. The CDR3 runs to 19 residues. Germline CDR1 reads MNHEY; CDR2 reads SMNVEV (reference sequence). CDR3: CASSPATPQASRLTDTQYF.

The V call is TRBV20-1, the J call TRBJ2-3; with no DNA, the TCRdb D assignment of TRBD2 cannot be verified. The CDR3 is made up of 15 amino acids. Germline CDR1 and CDR2: DFQATT and SNEGSKA (reference sequence). The CDR3 protein is CSARGGLAGGDTQYF.

The chain couples TRBV29-1 to TRBJ2-1. Germline-derived CDR1 and CDR2 are SQVTM and ANQGSEA. The CDR3 is made up of 13 amino acids. CDR3 sequence reads: CSVENYSYNEQFF.

The gene calls are TRBV20-1 and TRBJ2-5; TCRdb selects TRBD2, and the lack of DNA leaves this call unchecked. CDR1 is DFQATT, CDR2 SNEGSKA, per germline (reference sequence). The CDR3 is 16 amino acids. The chain's CDR3 is CSARGGREGDQETQYF.

This chain uses TRBV12-3 or TRBV12-4 with TRBJ2-3; TCRdb selects TRBD1, and the lack of DNA leaves this call unchecked. The CDR3 covers 13 residues. The CDR3 region is CASSPGAPDTQYF.

The chain's CDR3 is CASSQDPLGGGANGYTF. The chain uses TRBV4-3 and TRBJ1-2; no DNA is available, so the TRBD1 call from TCRdb remains unchecked. The CDR3 extends over 17 amino acids. The germline V gene has CDR1 LGHNA and CDR2 YSLEER.

The chain couples TRBV10-3 to TRBJ2-3; the D gene TCRdb calls, TRBD2, cannot be checked with no DNA. CDR3 length: 14 amino acids. Germline V lookup: CDR1 ENHRY, CDR2 SYGVKD. The chain's CDR3 is CAISEGTTGNTQYF.

The chain carries TRBV20-1 and TRBJ1-4. CDR1 and CDR2 from the germline V gene are DFQATT and SNEGSKA (reference sequence). This CDR3 has 15 amino acids. The CDR3 sequence: CSARDSDLTNEKLFF.

The chain uses TRBV28 and TRBJ2-3; the D call from TCRdb, TRBD1, cannot be confirmed without DNA. In germline, CDR1 is MDHEN, CDR2 SYDVKM. This CDR3 region has 15 residues. CDR3 in amino acids: CASRLAGGRRDTQYF.

The rearrangement links TRBV18 to TRBJ1-4; without DNA, the TCRdb call of TRBD1 cannot be checked. From germline, CDR1 is KGHSH and CDR2 LQKENI. The CDR3 covers 15 residues. This CDR3 reads CASSPPGTANEKLFF.

The CDR3 here is CASSLSPGQGAGGYTF. The chain joins TRBV11-2 to TRBJ1-2; TCRdb designates TRBD1, a call that cannot be tested without DNA. The CDR3 spans 16 residues. Germline CDR1 and CDR2: SGHAT and FQNNGV.

The chain carries TRBV27 and TRBJ2-3; TCRdb calls TRBD1, which cannot be checked without DNA. Germline loops: CDR1 MNHEY, CDR2 SMNVEV (reference sequence). The length of the CDR3 is 17 residues. The CDR3 reads CASSPRQNGPRADTQYF.

This rearrangement joins TRBV29-1 to TRBJ1-3. Germline V CDR1 and CDR2: SQVTM, ANQGSEA. CDR3 length: 12 amino acids. The CDR3 region is CSVAWGRNTIYF.

V and J are TRBV18 and TRBJ2-3; TCRdb's D gene call, TRBD1, goes unchecked for lack of DNA. The CDR3 is 15 amino acids. Per germline, CDR1 KGHSH and CDR2 LQKENI. This chain's CDR3 is CASSPVGQGSDTQYF.

This chain connects TRBV7-2 to TRBJ2-3; TCRdb names TRBD2, which stays unverified in the absence of DNA. There are 15 residues in the CDR3. Germline V gives CDR1 SGHTA, CDR2 FQGNSA. The chain's CDR3 is CASGGPLGRTDTQYF.

This rearrangement joins TRBV6-2 or TRBV6-3 to TRBJ2-2; the D call from TCRdb, TRBD1, cannot be confirmed without DNA. CDR1 is MNHEY and CDR2 is SVGEGT in the germline V gene. The CDR3 contains 15 residues. The chain's CDR3 is CASRKRTGNTGELFF.

This rearrangement joins TRBV5-1 to TRBJ1-1. The CDR3 has 15 amino acids. Germline V gives CDR1 SGHRS, CDR2 YFSETQ. The CDR3 spells CASSPTASRNTEAFF.

The chain combines TRBV20-1 with TRBJ2-3; the D gene TCRdb calls, TRBD2, cannot be checked with no DNA. Looked up from germline, CDR1 is DFQATT and CDR2 is SNEGSKA (reference sequence). This CDR3 spans 13 amino acids. The CDR3 reads CSARDYHTDTQYF.

The chain carries TRBV4-3 and TRBJ1-1. CDR3 length: 13 residues. Germline V gene data show CDR1 as LGHNA and CDR2 as YSLEER. CDR3 sequence reads: CASSQGEYTEAFF.

The chain is built from TRBV7-2 and TRBJ2-3; TCRdb proposes TRBD1, but this gene call is untestable without DNA. This CDR3 has 14 residues. CDR1 and CDR2 (germline): SGHTA, FQGNSA. The CDR3 protein is CASSPTAQGDTQYF.

The chain links TRBV27 to TRBJ2-1. The CDR3 is 12 amino acids. CDR1 is MNHEY, CDR2 SMNVEV, per germline (reference sequence). CDR3 amino acids: CASSLFVGEQFF.

V is TRBV12-3 or TRBV12-4 and J is TRBJ1-2; the D call of TRBD1 rests on TCRdb alone, since no DNA is present to check it. This CDR3 has 14 residues. The CDR3 loop reads CASSQRTGSAGYTF.

J is TRBJ2-1 and V is TRBV6-5; the D call of TRBD2 rests on TCRdb alone, since no DNA is present to check it. The CDR3 has 15 amino acids. Germline lookup yields CDR1 MNHEY and CDR2 SVGAGI. CDR3: CASSLGLAGIGEQFF.

The chain is built from TRBV7-8 and TRBJ1-2; TCRdb indicates TRBD1, and absent DNA this call remains unverified. The CDR3 is made up of 20 amino acids. Germline CDR1 reads SGHVS; CDR2 reads FQNEAQ. The CDR3 here is CASSPHPPGTRSDQNYGYTF. Using reference TRBV7-8 and TRBJ1-2 for the parts outside the CDR3, the full variable domain is GAGVSQSPRYKVAKRGQDVALRCDPISGHVSLFWYQQALGQGPEFLTYFQNEAQLDKSGLPSDRFFAERPEGSVSTLKIQRTQQEDSAVYLCASSPHPPGTRSDQNYGYTFGSGTRLTVV.

The gene calls are TRBV4-3 and TRBJ2-2; TCRdb designates TRBD2, a call that cannot be tested without DNA. Per the germline V gene, CDR1 is LGHNA and CDR2 is YSLEER. This CDR3 spans 16 amino acids. The CDR3: CASSQVWGRRAGELFF.

This sequence joins TRBV6-6 and TRBJ2-7; without DNA, the TCRdb call of TRBD2 cannot be checked. The CDR3 totals 12 residues. The germline V gene encodes CDR1 MNHNY and CDR2 SVGAGI (reference sequence). The CDR3 is CASASQTYEQYF.

The V and J genes are TRBV4-3 and TRBJ2-7; the TRBD1 assignment by TCRdb is unverifiable without DNA. CDR1 is LGHNA and CDR2 is YSLEER in the germline V gene. This CDR3 region has 16 residues. CDR3 amino acids: CASSQDLQGVPYEQYF.

The chain carries TRBV3-1 and TRBJ2-5; the TRBD2 assignment by TCRdb is unverifiable without DNA. Germline CDR1 LGHDT, CDR2 YNNKEL (reference sequence). This CDR3 is 16 amino acids long. The CDR3 spells CASSQDTSSRSETQYF.

This chain joins TRBV7-2 and TRBJ1-1. The CDR3 is 15 residues long. The germline V gene has CDR1 SGHTA and CDR2 FQGNSA. The CDR3 loop reads CASSSTVLTPTEAFF.

The rearrangement uses TRBV6-5 and TRBJ1-2. CDR3 size: 14 residues. From germline, CDR1 is MNHEY and CDR2 SVGAGI. The CDR3: CASSYSQENYGYTF.

CDR3 in amino acids: CSVAVPNTGELFF. The genes are TRBV29-1 and TRBJ2-2. The CDR3 consists of 13 residues. In germline, CDR1 is SQVTM, CDR2 ANQGSEA.